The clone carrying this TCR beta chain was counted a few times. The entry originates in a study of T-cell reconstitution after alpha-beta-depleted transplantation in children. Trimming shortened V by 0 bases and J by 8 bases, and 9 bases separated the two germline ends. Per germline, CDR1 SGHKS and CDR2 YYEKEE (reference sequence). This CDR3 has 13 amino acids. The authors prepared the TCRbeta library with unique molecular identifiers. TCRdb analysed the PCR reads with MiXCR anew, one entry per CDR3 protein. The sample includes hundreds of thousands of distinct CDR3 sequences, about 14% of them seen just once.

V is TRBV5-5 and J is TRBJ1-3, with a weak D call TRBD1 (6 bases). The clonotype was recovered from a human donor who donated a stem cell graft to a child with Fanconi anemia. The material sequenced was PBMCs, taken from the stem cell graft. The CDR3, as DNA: TGTGCCAGCAGCTTGGACAGGGTGGACACCATATATTTT. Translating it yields CASSLDRVDTIYF.